A selection of T cell receptor beta chains follows, all from one sample in a study of blood T cell repertoires in COVID-19. Method: immunoSEQ multiplex PCR; TCRdb's copy keeps in-frame clones and lacks some. The table records 400,000 to 500,000 clones, approximately 90% of them present only once. The sequencing sample was made of PBMCs or T cells enriched from blood (not recorded which). The receptors originated from a woman younger than 35 who had been exposed to COVID-19. CDR3s include the opening cysteine and the closing phenylalanine or tryptophan. Fields, in order: V gene, J gene, clone size, D gene, CDR3 DNA, CDR3 protein. A D gene is named only where the DNA matches it firmly. Clone size appears in some rows only: once, few, many, or a class for an expanded clone.

>TRBV5-1|TRBJ1-1|NA|NA
TGCGCCAGCAGCACCACAGGAAACACTGAAGCTTTCTTT
CASSTTGNTEAFF
>TRBV4-1|TRBJ2-2|NA|NA
TGCGCCAGCAGCCATTTCTGGACAAACGGGGAGCTGTTTTTT
CASSHFWTNGELFF
>TRBV5-4|TRBJ1-1|NA|TRBD1
TGTGCCAGCAGCGTCGGACAGGGTGCCATGAACACTGAAGCTTTCTTT
CASSVGQGAMNTEAFF
>TRBV5-4|TRBJ1-1|NA|NA
TGTGCCAGCAGCTGGGGACTGTTCACTGAAGCTTTCTTT
CASSWGLFTEAFF
>TRBV18|TRBJ1-1|few|TRBD1
TGTGCCAGCTCACCACCGGCTCAGGGGGCGGGCACTGAAGCTTTCTTT
CASSPPAQGAGTEAFF
>TRBV7-9|TRBJ2-1|NA|TRBD2
TGTGCCAGCAGCTCGGGGGGATCCACGTTGCGTGAGCAGTTCTTC
CASSSGGSTLREQFF
>TRBV28|TRBJ2-4|NA|TRBD2
TGTGCCAGCAGTTTCGGGAGGGCGGACATTCAGTACTTC
CASSFGRADIQYF
>TRBV12-5|TRBJ2-1|NA|TRBD2
TGTGCTAGTGGTTTGGTTGGGGGAGCGGGGGTGTACTCTGCTGAGCAGTTCTTC
CASGLVGGAGVYSAEQFF
>TRBV15|TRBJ2-4|NA|TRBD1
TGTGCCACGGGGGGACAGGGAGGGGTGGCCAAAAACATTCAGTACTTC
CATGGQGGVAKNIQYF
>TRBV7-2|TRBJ1-5|NA|TRBD1
TGTGCCAGCAGCCCGGACAGGGGGGATCAGCCCCAGCATTTT
CASSPDRGDQPQHF
>TRBV28|TRBJ1-3|NA|NA
TGTGCCAGCAGTTTATGGGAGGGAGCGGGAAACACCATATATTTT
CASSLWEGAGNTIYF
>TRBV28|TRBJ1-6|NA|NA
TGTGCCAGCAGTTTCGTTCTTCCGCCCCTCCACTTT
CASSFVLPPLHF
>TRBV4-1|TRBJ2-1|NA|TRBD1
TGCGCCAGCAGCCGAGATGGGACAGGGAGGTCCAATGAGCAGTTCTTC
CASSRDGTGRSNEQFF
>TRBV5-1|TRBJ1-2|once|NA
TGCGCCAGCAGTAAGTCCGGGGAAGGGAACGGCTACACCTTC
CASSKSGEGNGYTF
>TRBV11-3|TRBJ2-1|NA|NA
TGTGCCAGCAGCGGGAGCTCCTACAATGAGCAGTTCTTC
CASSGSSYNEQFF
>TRBV10-2|TRBJ2-7|NA|NA
TGCGCCAGCAGTGCAGGCAGTTCCTACGAGCAGTACTTC
CASSAGSSYEQYF
>TRBV5-4|TRBJ1-6|NA|NA
TGTGCCAGCAGCTTGGAACCGACAGATTTATGGTCACCCCTCCACTTT
CASSLEPTDLWSPLHF
>TRBV9|TRBJ2-7|NA|TRBD2
TGTGCCAGCAGCGCGAGACTAGCGGACTCCTACGAGCAGTACTTC
CASSARLADSYEQYF
>TRBV20-1|TRBJ1-1|NA|NA
TGCAGTGCTCTCCTTAACACTGAAGCTTTCTTT
CSALLNTEAFF
>TRBV28|TRBJ2-7|NA|NA
TGTGCCAGCAGCACTTCCCTTAAAGAGCAGTACTTC
CASSTSLKEQYF
>TRBV5-1|TRBJ2-3|NA|TRBD2
TGCGCCAGCAGCGGGCTAGCGGGAGAAAATACGCAGTATTTT
CASSGLAGENTQYF
>TRBV2|TRBJ2-7|NA|TRBD1
TGTGCCAGCAGTGAAGAACAGGGGGTCCTCCACGAGCAGTACTTC
CASSEEQGVLHEQYF
>TRBV6-6|TRBJ1-3|NA|NA
TGTGCCAGCTCGACTTCGGGAGGAAACACCATATATTTT
CASSTSGGNTIYF
>TRBV4-3|TRBJ2-1|NA|NA
TGCGCCAGCAGCCAAGTGCAGGGGTTCATCTCCTACAATGAGCAGTTCTTC
CASSQVQGFISYNEQFF
>TRBV3-1/TRBV3-2|TRBJ2-5|NA|TRBD1
TGTGCCAGCAGCCAAGGACAGGGGCACGTCCAAGAGACCCAGTACTTC
CASSQGQGHVQETQYF
>TRBV27|TRBJ1-5|NA|TRBD1
TGTGCCAGCAGTTTCGGACAGGGGGGCAATCAGCCCCAGCATTTT
CASSFGQGGNQPQHF
>TRBV27|TRBJ2-2|NA|NA
TGTGCCAGCAGTTCACGGGGATTTAACACCGGGGAGCTGTTTTTT
CASSSRGFNTGELFF
>TRBV9|TRBJ1-5|NA|NA
TGTGCCAGCAGCGTAGGTGGCAGTGAAAATCAGCCCCAGCATTTT
CASSVGGSENQPQHF
>TRBV28|TRBJ2-1|NA|NA
TGTGCCAGCAGTTTCAGTCAGGTTCAGCAGTTCTTC
CASSFSQVQQFF
>TRBV27|TRBJ2-2|NA|TRBD2
TGTGCCAGCATTTCCTTAGGGGTTAGCGGGAGAGGGAACACCGGGGAGCTGTTTTTT
CASISLGVSGRGNTGELFF
>TRBV5-4|TRBJ2-7|NA|NA
TGTGCCAGCAGCTTGAGGACTACAGCGAAGGGGTCCTACGAGCAGTACTTC
CASSLRTTAKGSYEQYF
>TRBV2|TRBJ2-1|NA|NA
TGTGCCAGCAGTGAAGCAGGGGACAATGAGCAGTTCTTC
CASSEAGDNEQFF